This T cell receptor beta chain was captured in a study of T cell changes during pregnancy in multiple sclerosis. Generated by immunoSEQ multiplex PCR, the TCRdb table keeps only in-frame clones and is missing some. This table has fewer than 110,000 clones, about 91% appearing once. The CDR3 spans 15 residues. The V gene end was trimmed by 2 bases and the J gene end by 0 bases; junction bases not matched to a gene: 4. From germline, CDR1 is SGHRS and CDR2 YFSETQ. Sequences were derived from peripheral blood, sampled in the second trimester of pregnancy. The chain joins TRBV5-1 to TRBJ1-2; 7 positions match TRBD1. This TCR derives from a female donor with multiple sclerosis, enrolled in a pregnancy study. In DNA, the CDR3 is TGCGCCAGCAGCTTAGGGGGCCAAGCTAACTATGGCTACACCTTC. It is translated as CASSLGGQANYGYTF.